A selection of T cell receptor beta chains follows, all from one sample in a study of radiotherapy plus CTLA-4 blockade in lung cancer. Generated by immunoSEQ multiplex PCR, the TCRdb table keeps only in-frame clones and is missing some. The top ten clones hold about 2.2% of a sample with roughly 100,000 clones, more than 75% of them seen once. Sequences were derived from peripheral blood, sampled from a patient treated with radiotherapy plus ipilimumab. These receptors came from a human donor with non-small cell lung cancer that progressed on radiotherapy plus ipilimumab. Some clones in this sample may be carry-over from other donors' samples. CDR3s include the opening cysteine and the closing phenylalanine or tryptophan. Each record gives: D gene, clone size, V gene, J gene, CDR3 protein, CDR3 DNA. A D gene is named only where the DNA matches it firmly. Clone size is stated in some rows and not others, as once, few, many or a class when expanded.

>TRBD2|once|TRBV5-8|TRBJ2-3
CASSAGLAGLLSTDTQYF
TGTGCCAGCAGCGCCGGACTAGCGGGGCTTCTAAGCACAGATACGCAGTATTTT
>NA|NA|TRBV5-6|TRBJ1-2
CATSVQDSSYGYTF
TGTGCCACCTCGGTCCAGGACAGCAGTTATGGCTACACCTTC
>NA|NA|TRBV6-1|TRBJ1-3
CASSVGSPGNTIYF
TGTGCCAGCAGTGTGGGGTCGCCTGGAAACACCATATATTTT
>NA|NA|TRBV7-9|TRBJ2-5
CASSDLRDFQETQYF
TGTGCCAGCAGCGACCTCCGGGACTTTCAAGAGACCCAGTACTTC
>NA|NA|TRBV5-1|TRBJ2-5
CASSLGSVEETQYF
TGCGCCAGCAGCTTGGGTTCTGTTGAAGAGACCCAGTACTTC
>NA|NA|TRBV19|TRBJ1-1
CASSIRGAGSRLWTEAFF
TGTGCCAGTAGTATTCGGGGAGCAGGGTCTAGATTATGGACTGAAGCTTTCTTT
>NA|NA|TRBV5-6|TRBJ1-2
CASSRTPPYGYTF
TGTGCCAGCAGTAGGACACCGCCGTATGGCTACACCTTC
>NA|NA|TRBV19|TRBJ1-1
CASSIHVNTEAFF
TGTGCCAGTAGTATTCATGTGAACACTGAAGCTTTCTTT
>TRBD1|NA|TRBV7-6|TRBJ1-4
CASSMQGALNEKLFF
TGTGCCAGCAGCATGCAGGGGGCGCTGAATGAAAAACTGTTTTTT
>NA|NA|TRBV5-1|TRBJ2-1
CASSFKPGLSTRSSYNEQFF
TGCGCCAGCAGCTTTAAACCGGGACTTAGCACCAGAAGCTCCTACAATGAGCAGTTCTTC
>NA|NA|TRBV19|TRBJ1-1
CASSIRENTEAFF
TGTGCCAGTAGTATCCGTGAGAACACTGAAGCTTTCTTT
>TRBD1|NA|TRBV5-1|TRBJ2-2
CASSLSGQGYTGELFF
TGCGCCAGCAGCTTATCTGGACAGGGGTACACCGGGGAGCTGTTTTTT
>NA|NA|TRBV5-1|TRBJ1-3
CASSLVGSGNTIYF
TGCGCCAGCAGCTTGGTAGGTTCTGGAAACACCATATATTTT
>TRBD1|few|TRBV7-2|TRBJ1-2
CASSPYRGNGYTF
TGTGCCAGCAGCCCGTACAGGGGCAATGGCTACACCTTC
>NA|NA|TRBV2|TRBJ1-6
CASSGLGPESPLHF
TGTGCCAGCAGTGGGCTGGGGCCCGAATCACCCCTCCACTTT
>NA|NA|TRBV28|TRBJ1-6
CASTGQGSPLHF
TGTGCCAGCACGGGGCAGGGATCACCCCTCCACTTT
>NA|NA|TRBV11-2|TRBJ1-1
CASSLAGDAFF
TGTGCCAGCAGTTTAGCAGGGGATGCTTTCTTT
>TRBD1|NA|TRBV6-1|TRBJ1-2
CASSGTGGLANYGYTF
TGTGCCAGCAGTGGGACAGGGGGCCTAGCTAACTATGGCTACACCTTC
>NA|NA|TRBV5-1|TRBJ2-5
CASSDTQGKETQYF
TGCGCCAGCAGCGATACCCAGGGGAAAGAGACCCAGTACTTC
>TRBD2|NA|TRBV6-6|TRBJ2-3
CASRYLAGGPDTQYF
TGTGCCAGCAGATACCTAGCGGGGGGGCCAGATACGCAGTATTTT
>TRBD2|NA|TRBV6-5|TRBJ2-7
CASSIGLADREQYF
TGTGCCAGCAGTATCGGACTAGCAGACAGGGAGCAGTACTTC
>NA|NA|TRBV18|TRBJ2-5
CASSPPSVGKETQYF
TGTGCCAGCTCACCACCGTCGGTCGGAAAAGAGACCCAGTACTTC
>TRBD1|NA|TRBV12-5|TRBJ1-5
CASGAPQGRNQPQHF
TGTGCTAGTGGCGCCCCACAGGGGCGCAATCAGCCCCAGCATTTT
>NA|NA|TRBV7-2|TRBJ1-1
CASSLDGKTRAFF
TGTGCCAGCAGCTTAGATGGGAAGACTAGGGCTTTCTTT
>NA|NA|TRBV5-1|TRBJ2-3
CASSLGPLASTDTQYF
TGCGCCAGCAGCTTGGGGCCCCTAGCCAGCACAGATACGCAGTATTTT
>NA|NA|TRBV29-1|TRBJ2-7
CSVVPSASYEQYF
TGCAGCGTTGTCCCTAGCGCCTCCTACGAGCAGTACTTC